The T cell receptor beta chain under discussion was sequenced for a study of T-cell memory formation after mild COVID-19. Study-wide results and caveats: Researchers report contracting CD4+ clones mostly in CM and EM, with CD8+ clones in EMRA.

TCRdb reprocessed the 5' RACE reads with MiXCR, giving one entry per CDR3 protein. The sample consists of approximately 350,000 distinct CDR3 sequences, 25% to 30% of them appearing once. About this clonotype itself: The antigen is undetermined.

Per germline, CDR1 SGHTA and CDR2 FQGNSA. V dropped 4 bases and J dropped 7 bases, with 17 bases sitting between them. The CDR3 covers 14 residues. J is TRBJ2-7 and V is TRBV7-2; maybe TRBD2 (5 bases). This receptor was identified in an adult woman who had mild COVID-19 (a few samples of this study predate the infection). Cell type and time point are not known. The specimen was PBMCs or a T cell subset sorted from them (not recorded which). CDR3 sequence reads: CASSSGLALLEQYF. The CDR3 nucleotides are TGTGCCAGCAGCTCTGGGCTAGCTTTGTTGGAGCAGTACTTC.